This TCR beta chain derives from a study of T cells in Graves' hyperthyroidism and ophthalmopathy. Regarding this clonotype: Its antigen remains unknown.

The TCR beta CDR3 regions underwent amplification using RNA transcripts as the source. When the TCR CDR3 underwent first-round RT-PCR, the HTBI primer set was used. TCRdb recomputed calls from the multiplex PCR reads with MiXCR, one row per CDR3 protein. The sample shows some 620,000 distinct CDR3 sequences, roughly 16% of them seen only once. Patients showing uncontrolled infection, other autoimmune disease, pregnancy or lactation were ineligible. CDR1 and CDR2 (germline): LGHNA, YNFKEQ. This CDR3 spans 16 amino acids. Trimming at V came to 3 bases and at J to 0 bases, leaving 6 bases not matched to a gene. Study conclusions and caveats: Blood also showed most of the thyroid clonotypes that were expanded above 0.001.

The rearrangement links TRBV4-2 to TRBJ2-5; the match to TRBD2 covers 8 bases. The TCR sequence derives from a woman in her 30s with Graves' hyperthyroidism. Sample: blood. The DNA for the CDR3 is TGTGCCAGCAGCCAGGAACTAGCGGCCCACCAAGAGACCCAGTACTTC. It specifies CASSQELAAHQETQYF.